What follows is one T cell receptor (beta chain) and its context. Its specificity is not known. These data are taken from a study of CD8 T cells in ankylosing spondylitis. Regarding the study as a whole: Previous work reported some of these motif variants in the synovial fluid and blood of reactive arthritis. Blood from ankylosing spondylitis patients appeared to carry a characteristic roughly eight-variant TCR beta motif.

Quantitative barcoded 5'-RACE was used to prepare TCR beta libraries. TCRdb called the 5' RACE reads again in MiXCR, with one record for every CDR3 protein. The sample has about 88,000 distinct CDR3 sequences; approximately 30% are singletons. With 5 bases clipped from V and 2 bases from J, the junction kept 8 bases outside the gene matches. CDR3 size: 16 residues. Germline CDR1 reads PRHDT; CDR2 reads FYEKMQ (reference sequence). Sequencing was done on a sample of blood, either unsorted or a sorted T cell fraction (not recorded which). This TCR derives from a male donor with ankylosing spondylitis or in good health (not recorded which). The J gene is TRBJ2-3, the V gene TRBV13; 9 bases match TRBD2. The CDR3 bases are TGTGCCAGCAGCGAGGCGGGGGGGGGCCTCACAGATACGCAGTATTTT. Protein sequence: CASSEAGGGLTDTQYF.